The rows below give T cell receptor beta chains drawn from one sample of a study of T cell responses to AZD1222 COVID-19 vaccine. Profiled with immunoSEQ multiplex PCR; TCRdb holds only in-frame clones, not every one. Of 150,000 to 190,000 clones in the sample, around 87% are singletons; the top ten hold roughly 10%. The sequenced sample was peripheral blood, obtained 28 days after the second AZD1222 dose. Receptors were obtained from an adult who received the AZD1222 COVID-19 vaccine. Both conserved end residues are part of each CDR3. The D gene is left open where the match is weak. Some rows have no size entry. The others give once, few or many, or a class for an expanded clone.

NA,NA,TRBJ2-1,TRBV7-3,TGTGCCAGCAGCTCGGGTCAGCGAAATGAGCAGTTCTTC,CASSSGQRNEQFF
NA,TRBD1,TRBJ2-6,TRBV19,TGTGCCAGTAGTATGTTGACAGGGTCGAGCGTCCTGACTTTC,CASSMLTGSSVLTF
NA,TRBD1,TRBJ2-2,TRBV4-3,TGCGCCAGCAGCCAAGCGGCAGGGGGCACCGGGGAGCTGTTTTTT,CASSQAAGGTGELFF
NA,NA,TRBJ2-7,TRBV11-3,TGTGCCAGCAGTACAACGGGACACCCTGCCGAGCAGTACTTC,CASSTTGHPAEQYF
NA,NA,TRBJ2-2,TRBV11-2,TGTGCCAGCACAACCGGGACGGTAAACACCGGGGAGCTGTTTTTT,CASTTGTVNTGELFF
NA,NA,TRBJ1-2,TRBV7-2,TGTGCCAGCAGCTTGACAACCGGGATCAACTATGGCTACACCTTC,CASSLTTGINYGYTF
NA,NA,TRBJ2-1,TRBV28,TGTGCCAGCAGGACACTAGTAGGGTCCTACAATGAGCAGTTCTTC,CASRTLVGSYNEQFF
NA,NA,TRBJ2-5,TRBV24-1,TGTGCCACCAGTGATCCAGGGATAGAGACCCAGTACTTC,CATSDPGIETQYF
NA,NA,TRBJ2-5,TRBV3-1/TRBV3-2,TGTGCCAGCAGCCCGGGACACCAAGAGACCCAGTACTTC,CASSPGHQETQYF
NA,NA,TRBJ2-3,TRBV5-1,TGCGCCAGCAGCTTGGGTAGCGGTGGAGGAGATACGCAGTATTTT,CASSLGSGGGDTQYF
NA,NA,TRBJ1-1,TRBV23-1,TGCGCCAGCCCCTCAATAAGTGGATTTCAGACTGAAGCTTTCTTT,CASPSISGFQTEAFF
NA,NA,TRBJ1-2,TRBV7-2,TGTGCCAGCAGCTTACGTCTACAGCGCAGCTATGGCTACACCTTC,CASSLRLQRSYGYTF
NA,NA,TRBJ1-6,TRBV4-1,TGCGCCAGCAGCCCAGGCGGGAGCTCCTATAATTCACCCCTCCACTTT,CASSPGGSSYNSPLHF
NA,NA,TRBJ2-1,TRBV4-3,TGCGCCAGCAGTCTGGGCCTAGCGAATGAGCAGTTCTTC,CASSLGLANEQFF
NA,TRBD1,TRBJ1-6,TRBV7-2,TGTGCCAGCAGCCCCCGGACAGGGGCAAATTCACCCCTCCACTTT,CASSPRTGANSPLHF
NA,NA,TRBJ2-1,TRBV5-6,TGTGCCAGCAGCTCCGCAGGGAGCTCCTACAATGAGCAGTTCTTC,CASSSAGSSYNEQFF
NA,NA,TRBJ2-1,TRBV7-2,TGTGCCAGCAGCTTAATTGAGGGAGTTGAGCAGTTCTTC,CASSLIEGVEQFF
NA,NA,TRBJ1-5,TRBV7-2,TGTGCCAGCAGCTCCTGGGGGGCTGGCAATCAGCCCCAGCATTTT,CASSSWGAGNQPQHF
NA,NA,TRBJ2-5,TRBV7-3,TGTGCCAGCAGCTTGCGGGGGCGTGAGGAAGAGACCCAGTACTTC,CASSLRGREEETQYF
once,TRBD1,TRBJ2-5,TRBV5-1,TGCGCCAGCAGCTCGGGACAGTCAGAGACCCAGTACTTC,CASSSGQSETQYF
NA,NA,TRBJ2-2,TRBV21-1,TGTGCCAGCAGCAGAAACAGGGGGCAGGCCGGGGAGCTGTTTTTT,CASSRNRGQAGELFF
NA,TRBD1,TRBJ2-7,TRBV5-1,TGCGCCAGCAGCCCGTCGGGACAGATCTACGAGCAGTACTTC,CASSPSGQIYEQYF
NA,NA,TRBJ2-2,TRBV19,TGTGCCAGTAGATCGACACCTAACACCGGGGAGCTGTTTTTT,CASRSTPNTGELFF
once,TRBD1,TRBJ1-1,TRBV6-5,TGTGCCAGCATTAACCGGGACAGTGACACTGAAGCTTTCTTT,CASINRDSDTEAFF
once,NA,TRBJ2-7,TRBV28,TGTGCCAGCAGCCCCGTCGGGCTAGCGCCTAGCTCCTACGAGCAGTACTTC,CASSPVGLAPSSYEQYF
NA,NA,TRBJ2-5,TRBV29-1,TGCAGCGTTTGGACCACTGGGACCCAGTACTTC,CSVWTTGTQYF
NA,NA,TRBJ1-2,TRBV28,TGTGCCAGCAGGGCAGGGAGCTATGGCTACACCTTC,CASRAGSYGYTF
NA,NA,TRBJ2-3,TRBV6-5,TGTGCCAGCAGTATTCGTGGAGGGGGAGTATATACGCAGTATTTT,CASSIRGGGVYTQYF
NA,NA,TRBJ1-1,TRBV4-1,TGCGCCAGCAGCCAAGAGAACAGTTTGAACACTGAAGCTTTCTTT,CASSQENSLNTEAFF
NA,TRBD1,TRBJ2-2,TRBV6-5,TGTGCCAGCAGTTCCAGACAGGGAATTATGGGGGAGCTGTTTTTT,CASSSRQGIMGELFF
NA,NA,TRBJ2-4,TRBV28,TGTGCCAGCAGTTTATCCAATAGAGCCAAAAACATTCAGTACTTC,CASSLSNRAKNIQYF
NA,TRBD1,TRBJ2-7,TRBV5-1,TGCGCCAGCAGCTTGTTGGGACAGGGGCAATACGAGCAGTACTTC,CASSLLGQGQYEQYF
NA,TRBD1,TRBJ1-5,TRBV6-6,TGTGCCAGCAGCCCACAGGGGATTCAGCCCCAGCATTTT,CASSPQGIQPQHF
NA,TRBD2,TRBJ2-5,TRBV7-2,TGTGCCAGCAGCGGACTAGCGGGAGGGGGGTTCGAGACCCAGTACTTC,CASSGLAGGGFETQYF
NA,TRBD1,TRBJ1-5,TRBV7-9,TGTGCCAGCAGCGACACTACAGGGGTTTGGAATCAGCCCCAGCATTTT,CASSDTTGVWNQPQHF
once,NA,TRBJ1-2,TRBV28,TGTGCCAGCAGCCCCTTGAGACAGACCACTGGGGGCTACACCTTC,CASSPLRQTTGGYTF
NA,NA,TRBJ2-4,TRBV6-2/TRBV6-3,TGTGCCAGCAGTTACGTCCCGGGGTTAGAGGGGGGTGCCAAAAACATTCAGTACTTC,CASSYVPGLEGGAKNIQYF
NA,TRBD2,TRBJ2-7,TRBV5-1,TGCGCCAGCAGCTCGGCTAGCGGGGGACCCTACGAGCAGTACTTC,CASSSASGGPYEQYF
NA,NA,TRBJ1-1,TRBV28,TGTGCCAGCAGTCGGCCGAGGGTAATGAACACTGAAGCTTTCTTT,CASSRPRVMNTEAFF
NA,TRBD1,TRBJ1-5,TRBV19,TGTGCCAGTAGCCCTGGCGGGACAGCTAACAATCAGCCCCAGCATTTT,CASSPGGTANNQPQHF
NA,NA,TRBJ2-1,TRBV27,TGTGCCAGCAGTGTACGGGAGTTTTACAATGAGCAGTTCTTC,CASSVREFYNEQFF
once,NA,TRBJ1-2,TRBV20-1,TGCAGTGCTAGTGGAGGGAACTATGGCTACACCTTC,CSASGGNYGYTF
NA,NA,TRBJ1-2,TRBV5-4,TGTGCCAGCAGCTTGGGGCAGGAGGGCTATGGCTACACCTTC,CASSLGQEGYGYTF
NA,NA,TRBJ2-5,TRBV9,TGTGCCAGCAGCGTAAGGGATCGAGAGACCCAGTACTTC,CASSVRDRETQYF
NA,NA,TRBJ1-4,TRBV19,TGTGCCAGTAGCCTTACAGCTACAACTAATGAAAAACTGTTTTTT,CASSLTATTNEKLFF
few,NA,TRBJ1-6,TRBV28,TGTGCCAGCAGCTTACCGGGGACAATAAATAATTCACCCCTCCACTTT,CASSLPGTINNSPLHF
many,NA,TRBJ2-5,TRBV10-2,TGCGCCAGCAGTGTGGGAGAGACCCAGTACTTC,CASSVGETQYF
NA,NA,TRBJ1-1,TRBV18,TGTGCCAGCTCACCTAAGGGAGAAGCTTTCTTT,CASSPKGEAFF
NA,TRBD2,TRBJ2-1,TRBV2,TGTGCCAGCGTGGGCGGGGGGAGCTACAATGAGCAGTTCTTC,CASVGGGSYNEQFF
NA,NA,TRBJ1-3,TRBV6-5,TGTGCCAGCAGTCCGACAGGACTCTCTGGAAACACCATATATTTT,CASSPTGLSGNTIYF
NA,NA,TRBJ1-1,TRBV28,TGTGCCAGCAGTTTATTATTCGGGTCGGCTGAAGCTTTCTTT,CASSLLFGSAEAFF
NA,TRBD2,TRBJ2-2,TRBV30,TGTGCCTGGAGTGGGACTAGCGGGAAGGGGGAGCTGTTTTTT,CAWSGTSGKGELFF
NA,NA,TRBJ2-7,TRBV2,TGTGCCAGCAGAGCGCGGGTGGGGGGCGAGCAGTACTTC,CASRARVGGEQYF
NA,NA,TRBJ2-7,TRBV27,TGTGCCAGCAGCACAGCGCCGGCCTACGAGCAGTACTTC,CASSTAPAYEQYF
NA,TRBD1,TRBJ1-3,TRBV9,TGTGCCAGCAGCAGATTACAGGGGGCACGTGGAAACACCATATATTTT,CASSRLQGARGNTIYF